What follows are 20 T cell receptor beta chains derived from one specimen sequenced in a study of immune evolution from preneoplasia to lung adenocarcinoma. Generated by immunoSEQ multiplex PCR, the TCRdb table keeps only in-frame clones and is missing some. Here the sample spans 35,000 to 40,000 clones, about 73% being singletons. Sequencing was carried out using FFPE invasive lung adenocarcinoma tissue. The origin of the receptors is a person between 60 and 69 years old with lung adenocarcinoma.

The J gene is TRBJ2-5, the V gene TRBV7-6; no clear D. Germline V gene data show CDR1 as SGHVS and CDR2 as FNYEAQ. The CDR3 spans 12 residues. V was trimmed by 5 bases and J by 3 bases, leaving 7 bases between them. The CDR3 reads CASSPWKETQYF. CDR3 coding DNA: TGTGCCAGCAGCCCCTGGAAAGAGACCCAGTACTTC. Full variable domain (rest looked up from reference TRBV7-6 and TRBJ2-5): GAGVSQSPRYKVTKRGQDVALRCDPISGHVSLYWYRQALGQGPEFLTYFNYEAQQDKSGLPNDRFSAERPEGSISTLTIQRTEQRDSAMYRCASSPWKETQYFGPGTRLLVL.

The J gene is TRBJ1-5, the V gene TRBV4-1, with a weak D call TRBD1 (5 bases). V shed 0 bases and J shed 4 bases, with 19 bases lying between them. Germline V gene data show CDR1 as MGHRA and CDR2 as YSYEKL. This CDR3 comprises 18 residues. The CDR3 DNA reads TGCGCCAGCAGCCAAGAGGGGATCGGGACGTTAGCAAATCAGCCCCAGCATTTT. Translated, it gives CASSQEGIGTLANQPQHF.

In its sample, this clone was seen many times. Here the CDR3 DNA reads TGTGCCAGCAGCTTTACCATGACGGGCGGGAGGCGGTACGAGCAGTACTTC. Its translation: CASSFTMTGGRRYEQYF. The gene calls are TRBV27 and TRBJ2-7; 8 bases agree with TRBD2. CDR1 and CDR2 from the germline V gene are MNHEY and SMNVEV (reference sequence). Losses at the gene ends were 6 bases for V and 4 bases for J; bases not matched to a gene: 17. The CDR3 runs 17 residues.

The chain joins TRBV5-6 to TRBJ1-2; D ambiguous. The CDR3 length is 12 residues. V was shortened by 4 bases and J by 1 base, with 5 bases between the two germline ends. From germline, CDR1 is SGHDT and CDR2 YYEEEE. The CDR3 DNA reads as TGTGCCAGCAGCCGAAGTAACTATGGCTACACCTTC. Translating it yields CASSRSNYGYTF.

In its sample, this clone was seen a few times. The chain couples TRBV11-1 to TRBJ1-1; 8 bases fit TRBD1. CDR3 length: 14 residues. The germline gives CDR1 SGHAT, CDR2 FQDESV (reference sequence). With 5 bases clipped from V and 1 base from J, the junction kept 3 bases outside the gene matches. The CDR3 is CASSRGTGNTEAFF. The CDR3 bases are TGTGCCAGCAGCCGAGGGACAGGGAACACTGAAGCTTTCTTT. The variable domain in full, with the rest retrieved from reference TRBV11-1 and TRBJ1-1, is EAEVAQSPRYKITEKSQAVAFWCDPISGHATLYWYRQILGQGPELLVQFQDESVVDDSQLPKDRFSAERLKGVDSTLKIQPAELGDSAMYLCASSRGTGNTEAFFGQGTRLTVV.

J is TRBJ1-1 and V is TRBV28, with TRBD1 matching over 7 bases. Trimming cost V 8 bases and J 4 bases; bases outside gene matches: 10. Germline values: CDR1 MDHEN, CDR2 SYDVKM. The CDR3 totals 14 residues. For the CDR3, the DNA is TGTGCCAGCCACCCCGACAGGGACGGCACTGAAGCTTTCTTT. Translating it yields CASHPDRDGTEAFF.

The rearrangement uses TRBV5-4 and TRBJ1-2, with a weak D call TRBD1 (6 bases). This CDR3 comprises 13 residues. Germline CDR1 SGHNT, CDR2 YYREEE (reference sequence). V lost 0 bases and J lost 3, with 6 bases in between. The CDR3 nucleotides are TGTGCCAGCAGCTTGGGACAGGACTATGGCTACACCTTC. This codes for CASSLGQDYGYTF.

The genes are TRBV29-1 and TRBJ1-1; D gene uncertain. CDR3 length: 13 amino acids. Germline assignment: CDR1 SQVTM and CDR2 ANQGSEA. Trimming left V 5 bases short and J 1 base short, with 11 bases between. CDR3 DNA: TGCAGCGTTCCCCCCGGGAAGAACACTGAAGCTTTCTTT. Translating it yields CSVPPGKNTEAFF.

The chain is built from TRBV7-9 and TRBJ1-4; D not resolved. This CDR3 region has 16 residues. Germline V gives CDR1 SEHNR, CDR2 FQNEAQ (reference sequence). The germline V and J ends were trimmed by 3 bases and 3 bases, with 14 bases remaining between them. The CDR3 loop is CASSFLRAPANEKLFF. The CDR3 DNA is TGTGCCAGCAGCTTCCTTCGGGCGCCAGCTAATGAAAAACTGTTTTTT.

This chain links TRBV9 with TRBJ2-7, with TRBD2 matching 7 bases. The CDR3 spans 14 residues. Germline V gene sequence: CDR1 SGDLS, CDR2 YYNGEE. Trimming cost V 4 bases and J 5 bases; bases outside gene matches: 9. Here the CDR3 reads CASSLLAVGDEQYF. The CDR3 DNA reads TGTGCCAGCAGCCTCCTAGCGGTGGGGGACGAGCAGTACTTC.

This clone was observed a handful of times. V gene TRBV28 combines with J gene TRBJ1-5; 9 bases match TRBD1. Germline CDR1 and CDR2: MDHEN and SYDVKM. V lost 6 bases, J lost 4 bases, and 1 base stayed unmatched. The CDR3 runs 13 residues. Written as DNA, the CDR3 is TGTGCCAGCAGGACAGGGGGGAATCAGCCCCAGCATTTT. Translated: CASRTGGNQPQHF.

This clone was recorded once. The chain uses TRBV28 and TRBJ2-6; 8 bases match TRBD1. Germline-derived CDR1 and CDR2 are MDHEN and SYDVKM. The V segment lost 7 bases and the J segment 0 bases; nucleotides outside the gene matches: 11. The CDR3 has 18 residues. The CDR3, as DNA: TGTGCCAGCACCCCAATGACAGGGGCTAGCTCTGGGGCCAACGTCCTGACTTTC. This translates into CASTPMTGASSGANVLTF. Together with reference TRBV28 and TRBJ2-6, the CDR3 gives the full variable domain: DVKVTQSSRYLVKRTGEKVFLECVQDMDHENMFWYRQDPGLGLRLIYFSYDVKMKEKGDIPEGYSVSREKKERFSLILESASTNQTSMYLCASTPMTGASSGANVLTFGAGSRLTVL.

This clone came up a few times. This CDR3 reads CASSEGTDQNIQYF. CDR3 sequence (DNA): TGTGCCAGCAGTGAAGGGACAGACCAAAACATTCAGTACTTC. The V and J genes are TRBV25-1 and TRBJ2-4, with 7 bases identical to TRBD1. The CDR3 consists of 14 residues. V shed 2 bases and J 5 bases; nucleotides not matched to a gene: 3. CDR1 is MGHDK, CDR2 SYGVNS, per germline.

The chain couples TRBV11-3 to TRBJ2-7; 11 bases line up with TRBD1. With 7 bases clipped from V and 6 bases from J, the junction kept 8 bases outside the gene matches. This CDR3 has 14 amino acids. CDR1 and CDR2 from the germline V gene are SGHNT and YENEEA. The chain's CDR3 is CASKRTGGFAEQYF. CDR3 nucleotides: TGTGCCAGCAAGCGGACAGGGGGCTTTGCCGAGCAGTACTTC.

V and J are TRBV29-1 and TRBJ2-2, with 9 bases matching TRBD1. Trimming removed 5 bases from V and 3 bases from J; junction bases left unmatched: 4. The germline V gene encodes CDR1 SQVTM and CDR2 ANQGSEA. This CDR3 region has 14 residues. CDR3 sequence (DNA): TGCAGCGTTAGTAGGACAGGGGACACCGGGGAGCTGTTTTTT. Protein product: CSVSRTGDTGELFF.

This clone came up a few times. V usage is TRBV18 and J usage is TRBJ2-7, with 8 bases aligning to TRBD2. Germline V lookup: CDR1 KGHSH, CDR2 LQKENI. Germline trimming cut 3 bases from V and 6 bases from J; bases unmatched to any gene: 7. This CDR3 region has 14 residues. DNA for the CDR3: TGTGCCAGCTCACCGCAAGCGGGGGAACGCGAGCAGTACTTC. Encoded protein: CASSPQAGEREQYF.

V usage is TRBV5-1 and J usage is TRBJ2-7, with 7 bases lining up with TRBD2. This CDR3 contains 16 residues. Germline-derived CDR1 and CDR2 are SGHRS and YFSETQ. V gave up 2 bases and J gave up 6 bases; unmatched junction bases: 14. This CDR3 is CASSFTLSGIMVEQYF. The CDR3 nucleotides are TGCGCCAGCAGCTTTACTTTAAGCGGGATTATGGTCGAGCAGTACTTC.

The table lists this clone with a few counts. The chain is built from TRBV6-6 and TRBJ2-1; a weak D match, TRBD2 (5 bases). The germline V gene encodes CDR1 MNHNY and CDR2 SVGAGI (reference sequence). Trimming took off 6 bases at V and 4 bases at J, with 16 bases between the two ends. This CDR3 region has 15 residues. CDR3: CASSPDWVGYNEQFF. Here the CDR3 DNA reads TGTGCCAGCAGCCCGGACTGGGTAGGATACAATGAGCAGTTCTTC.

The chain couples TRBV28 to TRBJ1-2; no reliable D call. This CDR3 comprises 13 residues. Germline CDR1 reads MDHEN; CDR2 reads SYDVKM. V was cut by 4 bases and J by 3 bases, with 9 bases left in between. The CDR3 DNA reads TGTGCCAGCAGTTCACTCTGGGACTATGGCTACACCTTC. Residues: CASSSLWDYGYTF.

V usage is TRBV5-1 and J usage is TRBJ2-2; unclear D gene. The germline V gene has CDR1 SGHRS and CDR2 YFSETQ. The CDR3 spans 14 residues. The germline V and J ends were trimmed by 1 base and 1 base, with 5 bases remaining between them. CDR3 sequence reads: CASSLIGNTGELFF. In DNA form, the CDR3 reads TGCGCCAGCAGCTTGATAGGGAACACCGGGGAGCTGTTTTTT. Together with reference TRBV5-1 and TRBJ2-2, the CDR3 gives the full variable domain: KAGVTQTPRYLIKTRGQQVTLSCSPISGHRSVSWYQQTPGQGLQFLFEYFSETQRNKGNFPGRFSGRQFSNSRSEMNVSTLELGDSALYLCASSLIGNTGELFFGEGSRLTVL.